The clone carrying this T cell receptor beta chain has only a few counts. What it binds is unknown. This entry comes from a study of T-cell memory formation after mild COVID-19. On the study more broadly: TCR clusters showed largely donor specificity.

Study outcomes and limitations: Day 15 to 85 contracting clones showed balanced CD4/CD8; day 15 to 37 expanders favored CD4+.

Researchers used 5'RACE with constant-segment primers to make TCR alpha and TCR beta cDNA libraries that carry sample barcodes and UMIs. TCRdb reprocessed the 5' RACE reads with MiXCR, giving one entry per CDR3 protein. The table records about 470,000 distinct CDR3 sequences, 15% to 20% of them present only once. The junction had 9 bases not matched to a gene; V was cut back by 3 bases and J by 1 base. The CDR3 runs to 17 residues. The receptor was derived from an adult woman who had mild COVID-19 (a few samples of this study predate the infection). Cell type and time point are not known. V gene TRBV12-3 or TRBV12-4 combines with J gene TRBJ2-3; TRBD2 matches at 8 bases. Sequences were obtained from PBMCs or a T cell subset sorted from them (not recorded which). The CDR3 region has the DNA TGTGCCAGCAGTTTGGACGGGGGGGGTCCGCGCACAGATACGCAGTATTTT. Translated, it gives CASSLDGGGPRTDTQYF.